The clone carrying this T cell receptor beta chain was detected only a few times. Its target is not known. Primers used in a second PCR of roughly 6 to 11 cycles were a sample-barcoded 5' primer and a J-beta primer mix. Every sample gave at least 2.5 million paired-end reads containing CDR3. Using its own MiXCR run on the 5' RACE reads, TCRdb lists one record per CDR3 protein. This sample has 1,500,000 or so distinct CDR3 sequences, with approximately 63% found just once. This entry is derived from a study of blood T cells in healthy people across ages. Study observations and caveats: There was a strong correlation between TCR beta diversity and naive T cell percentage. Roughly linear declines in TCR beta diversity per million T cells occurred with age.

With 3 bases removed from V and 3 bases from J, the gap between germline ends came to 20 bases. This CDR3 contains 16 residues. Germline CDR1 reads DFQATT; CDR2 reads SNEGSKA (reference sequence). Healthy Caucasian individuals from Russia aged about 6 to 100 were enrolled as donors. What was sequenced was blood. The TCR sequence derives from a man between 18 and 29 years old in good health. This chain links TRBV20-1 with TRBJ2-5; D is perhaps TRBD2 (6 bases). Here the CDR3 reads CSASPSGEAGKETQYF. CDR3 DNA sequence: TGCAGTGCTAGTCCCTCGGGCGAGGCGGGAAAAGAGACCCAGTACTTC.